Below, 28 T cell receptor beta chains from the same sample are listed, as sequenced in a study of technical replicates of blood from a handful of donors. TCRdb's copy holds only in-frame clones and misses some; the assay was immunoSEQ multiplex PCR. The sample comprises some 80,000 clones, 75% to 95% of which are singletons, and around 0.4% rests with the top ten. Sequenced material: T cells isolated from PBMCs. These receptors came from a human donor in good health.

The chain uses TRBV18 and TRBJ2-4, with D perhaps matching TRBD2 (6 bases). Trimming removed 4 bases from V and 5 bases from J, with 12 bases in between. The germline CDR1 and CDR2 sequences are KGHSH and LQKENI. This CDR3 comprises 14 residues. The CDR3 DNA is TGTGCCAGCTCACTGGGGACTGATGAAAACATTCAGTACTTC. This encodes CASSLGTDENIQYF. The whole variable domain, filled in from reference TRBV18 and TRBJ2-4, reads NAGVMQNPRHLVRRRGQEARLRCSPMKGHSHVYWYRQLPEEGLKFMVYLQKENIIDESGMPKERFSAEFPKEGPSILRIQQVVRGDSAAYFCASSLGTDENIQYFGAGTRLSVL.

This sequence joins TRBV6-5 and TRBJ2-7; a possible D gene is TRBD1 (5 bases). The germline V gene encodes CDR1 MNHEY and CDR2 SVGAGI. CDR3 length: 14 residues. Trimming stripped 2 bases from V and 3 bases from J, with 11 bases between. The CDR3 loop is CASSYLRQGYEQYF. As DNA, the CDR3 is TGTGCCAGCAGTTACCTTCGGCAGGGCTACGAGCAGTACTTC.

This chain connects TRBV18 to TRBJ2-3; no definite D call. From germline, CDR1 is KGHSH and CDR2 LQKENI. The CDR3 runs to 12 residues. Trimming removed 3 bases at V and 5 bases at J, with 6 bases between. The CDR3 DNA is TGTGCCAGCTCACCGGCGGAAGATACGCAGTATTTT. The encoded protein is CASSPAEDTQYF.

The chain combines TRBV7-2 with TRBJ2-1; the D is unclear. Germline CDR1 SGHTA, CDR2 FQGNSA. The V end lost 5 bases, the J end lost 11 bases, and 10 bases lay between the germline ends. The CDR3 extends over 11 amino acids. CDR3 region: CASSVSRQQFF. CDR3 coding DNA: TGTGCCAGCAGCGTATCTAGACAGCAGTTCTTC.

This chain connects TRBV7-6 to TRBJ1-1; D gene ambiguous. This CDR3 contains 15 residues. V shed 1 base and J shed 0 bases, with 9 bases lying between them. Germline-derived CDR1 and CDR2 are SGHVS and FNYEAQ. The CDR3 loop reads CASSLVEAMNTEAFF. The CDR3 nucleotides read TGTGCCAGCAGCTTAGTAGAGGCTATGAACACTGAAGCTTTCTTT.

The chain couples TRBV11-2 to TRBJ2-1; TRBD1 matches 9 bases. Germline V gives CDR1 SGHAT, CDR2 FQNNGV. The V gene end was trimmed by 3 bases and the J gene end by 4 bases; junction bases not matched to a gene: 1. The CDR3 runs 14 residues. The CDR3 DNA sequence: TGTGCCAGCAGCTTGGACAGGGGTTACAATGAGCAGTTCTTC. Translating gives CASSLDRGYNEQFF.

The chain carries TRBV5-1 and TRBJ2-5, with TRBD1 matching 7 bases. CDR3 length equals 15 residues. From germline, CDR1 is SGHRS and CDR2 YFSETQ. J gave up 3 bases and V 3 bases, and 8 bases lay outside the gene matches. Here the CDR3 reads CASSWMGQQKETQYF. The CDR3 DNA is TGCGCCAGCAGCTGGATGGGACAGCAAAAAGAGACCCAGTACTTC.

The chain couples TRBV6-1 to TRBJ1-3, with D hard to call. V dropped 4 bases and J dropped 6 bases, with 10 bases sitting between them. CDR1 MNHNS and CDR2 SASEGT come from the germline V gene. This CDR3 has 13 residues. Here the CDR3 reads CASSGWQKNTIYF. CDR3 nucleotide sequence: TGTGCCAGCAGTGGATGGCAGAAAAACACCATATATTTT.

The chain combines TRBV4-2 with TRBJ2-1; D call uncertain. The germline gives CDR1 LGHNA, CDR2 YNFKEQ. This CDR3 contains 14 residues. V was pared by 1 base and J by 6 bases, with 10 bases between. DNA of the CDR3: TGTGCCAGCAGCCAAGCTAACGCCGTCAATGAGCAGTTCTTC. Its protein is CASSQANAVNEQFF.

This sequence joins TRBV6-5 and TRBJ2-1; TRBD2 matches 10 bases. The CDR3 extends over 15 amino acids. V was pared by 6 bases and J by 3 bases, with 5 bases of the junction left unmatched. The germline CDR1 and CDR2 sequences are MNHEY and SVGAGI. The DNA of the CDR3 is TGTGCCAGCAGCCCACTAGCGGGGTACTACAATGAGCAGTTCTTC. This codes for CASSPLAGYYNEQFF.

The chain couples TRBV12-5 to TRBJ2-4; no firm D call. The CDR3 consists of 13 residues. Germline V gene data show CDR1 as LGHNT and CDR2 as FRNRAP. Trimming removed 0 bases at V and 8 bases at J, with 8 bases between. CDR3 bases: TGTGCTAGTGGTTTGGTAAATTCGGACATTCAGTACTTC. Translation: CASGLVNSDIQYF.

A single count supports this clone. Other nucleotide sequences in the sample specify the same CDR3. The chain combines TRBV20-1 with TRBJ2-7; no clear D gene. This CDR3 is built from 11 residues. Per germline, CDR1 DFQATT and CDR2 SNEGSKA (reference sequence). The V end lost 3 bases, the J end lost 2 bases, and 5 bases lay between the germline ends. Here the CDR3 DNA reads TGCAGTGCTAGCTCCGCCTACGAGCAGTACTTC. Amino acid sequence: CSASSAYEQYF.

V gene TRBV29-1 combines with J gene TRBJ1-2; TRBD1 aligns across 10 bases. V dropped 6 bases and J dropped 7; count of bases not matched to a gene: 8. The CDR3 contains 13 residues. Per the germline V gene, CDR1 is SQVTM and CDR2 is ANQGSEA. DNA for the CDR3: TGCAGCGTGGCCCGACAGGGGGCGCTTGGCTACACCTTC. Its protein is CSVARQGALGYTF.

This rearrangement joins TRBV7-6 to TRBJ2-1; 10 bases are a match to TRBD2. Germline-derived CDR1 and CDR2 are SGHVS and FNYEAQ. Trimming at V came to 1 base and at J to 10 bases, leaving 1 base not matched to a gene. The CDR3 totals 13 residues. CDR3 nucleotide sequence: TGTGCCAGCAGCTTAGGGACTAGCGGCGAGCAGTTCTTC. It codes for CASSLGTSGEQFF.

The genes are TRBV10-3 and TRBJ2-1; D may be TRBD1 (5 bases). The CDR3 has 15 residues. The germline V and J ends were trimmed by 7 bases and 4 bases, with 17 bases remaining between them. Germline-derived CDR1 and CDR2 are ENHRY and SYGVKD. CDR3 DNA sequence: TGTGCCATCACCGAGCAGGGTATGTCATACAATGAGCAGTTCTTC. This gives the protein CAITEQGMSYNEQFF.

This chain connects TRBV9 to TRBJ1-2, with 7 bases lining up with TRBD1. CDR3 length equals 14 residues. V was pared by 4 bases and J by 6 bases, with 9 bases of the junction left unmatched. CDR1 and CDR2 (germline): SGDLS, YYNGEE. The CDR3 sequence: CASSLTRDSNGYTF. CDR3 bases: TGTGCCAGCAGCCTCACCCGGGACAGCAATGGCTACACCTTC.

The chain combines TRBV19 with TRBJ1-1, with a weak D call TRBD1 (5 bases). CDR1 LNHDA and CDR2 SQIVND come from the germline V gene (reference sequence). Trimming cost V 10 bases and J 6 bases, with 21 bases left between them. CDR3 length: 14 amino acids. The CDR3 region is CATLGRWRQSEAFF. The CDR3 coding sequence is TGTGCCACCCTAGGTAGGTGGCGACAGTCTGAAGCTTTCTTT.

V usage is TRBV5-4 and J usage is TRBJ2-7, with TRBD1 matching 12 bases. Trimming removed 4 bases from V and 3 bases from J; junction bases left unmatched: 5. CDR3 size: 15 residues. The V gene's germline CDR1 is SGHNT and CDR2 YYREEE (reference sequence). CDR3 in amino acids: CASSPGTGGVYEQYF. DNA of the CDR3: TGTGCCAGCAGCCCCGGGACAGGGGGCGTCTACGAGCAGTACTTC.

This sequence joins TRBV9 and TRBJ2-7; tentatively, D is TRBD1 (5 bases). Germline CDR1 and CDR2: SGDLS and YYNGEE. V lost 0 bases and J 6 bases, leaving 10 bases between the germline ends. This CDR3 is built from 13 residues. The CDR3 spells CASSVGSGPEQYF. CDR3 DNA: TGTGCCAGCAGCGTAGGGTCAGGGCCCGAGCAGTACTTC.

The V gene is TRBV9, the J gene TRBJ1-4; TRBD1 agrees at 10 bases. The trim removed 4 bases at V and 7 bases at J, leaving 7 bases unmatched. Germline loops: CDR1 SGDLS, CDR2 YYNGEE. This CDR3 contains 15 residues. The CDR3 DNA reads as TGTGCCAGCAGCTCACCGGGACAGGGGTCTGAAAAACTGTTTTTT. Translating it yields CASSSPGQGSEKLFF.

This clone was picked up one time. For the CDR3, the DNA is TGTGCCAGTACCTCTAATGAAAAACTGTTTTTT. It yields the protein CASTSNEKLFF. The chain uses TRBV19 and TRBJ1-4; D uncertain. Looked up from germline, CDR1 is LNHDA and CDR2 is SQIVND (reference sequence). The V end was cut by 7 bases, the J end by 3 bases, with 3 bases between. The CDR3 covers 11 residues.

This clone is a singleton in its sample. The chain employs TRBV25-1 and TRBJ2-1; maybe TRBD1 (5 bases). Trimming pared 6 bases from V and 5 bases from J, leaving 5 bases between. The CDR3 contains 11 residues. Germline CDR1 MGHDK, CDR2 SYGVNS. The DNA for the CDR3 is TGTGCCAGCAGAGGGGACAATGAGCAGTTCTTC. Its translation: CASRGDNEQFF.

The chain couples TRBV30 to TRBJ2-2; 10 positions match TRBD2. The length of the CDR3 is 15 residues. CDR1 and CDR2 from the germline V gene are GTSNPN and SVGIG (reference sequence). Trimming removed 5 bases from V and 4 bases from J; junction bases left unmatched: 7. CDR3 sequence reads: CAWDIAGGATGELFF. DNA for the CDR3: TGTGCCTGGGATATAGCGGGAGGTGCCACCGGGGAGCTGTTTTTT.

The chain employs TRBV28 and TRBJ2-2, with TRBD2 matching 8 bases. The CDR3 runs to 18 residues. Trimming removed 6 bases from V and 0 bases from J; junction bases left unmatched: 12. The germline gives CDR1 MDHEN, CDR2 SYDVKM. The CDR3 nucleotides are TGTGCCAGCAGCCACCCCATACTAGCGGAAACGAACACCGGGGAGCTGTTTTTT. It encodes CASSHPILAETNTGELFF.

This clone came up once. The V call is TRBV25-1, the J call TRBJ2-3; 13 bases match TRBD2. V shed 4 bases, J shed 1 base, and the junction held 5 bases outside the gene matches. The CDR3 covers 17 residues. The V gene's germline CDR1 is MGHDK and CDR2 SYGVNS. This chain's CDR3 is CASSVFGTSGGTDTQYF. CDR3 DNA: TGTGCCAGCAGTGTGTTTGGGACTAGCGGGGGCACAGATACGCAGTATTTT. Looking up the rest from reference TRBV25-1 and TRBJ2-3 gives the full variable domain: EADIYQTPRYLVIGTGKKITLECSQTMGHDKMYWYQQDPGMELHLIHYSYGVNSTEKGDLSSESTVSRIRTEHFPLTLESARPSHTSQYLCASSVFGTSGGTDTQYFGPGTRLTVL.

In this sample, this clone turned up once. The CDR3 DNA follows: TGTGCCAGCTCCCGAGGGGGGGAAAACAACTATGGCTACACCTTC. Its protein product is CASSRGGENNYGYTF. The rearrangement links TRBV18 to TRBJ1-2; D may be TRBD1 (6 bases). Trimming left V 6 bases short and J 2 bases short, with 16 bases between. This CDR3 is built from 15 residues. Germline CDR1 KGHSH, CDR2 LQKENI.

The chain is built from TRBV20-1 and TRBJ2-7, with TRBD1 matching over 7 bases. Per the germline V gene, CDR1 is DFQATT and CDR2 is SNEGSKA (reference sequence). This CDR3 has 11 amino acids. Germline trimming cut 3 bases from V and 4 bases from J; bases unmatched to any gene: 0. CDR3 sequence: CSARTGYEQYF. The CDR3 region has the DNA TGCAGTGCTAGGACAGGGTACGAGCAGTACTTC.

CDR3 residues: CAIGTSSGELFF. For the CDR3, the DNA is TGTGCCATCGGGACTAGTTCCGGGGAGCTGTTTTTT. The chain couples TRBV25-1 to TRBJ2-2; 8 nucleotides line up with TRBD2. The V and J ends lost 10 bases and 6 bases, in that order; junction bases with no gene match: 4. The CDR3 loop spans 12 amino acids. The germline CDR1 and CDR2 sequences are MGHDK and SYGVNS.